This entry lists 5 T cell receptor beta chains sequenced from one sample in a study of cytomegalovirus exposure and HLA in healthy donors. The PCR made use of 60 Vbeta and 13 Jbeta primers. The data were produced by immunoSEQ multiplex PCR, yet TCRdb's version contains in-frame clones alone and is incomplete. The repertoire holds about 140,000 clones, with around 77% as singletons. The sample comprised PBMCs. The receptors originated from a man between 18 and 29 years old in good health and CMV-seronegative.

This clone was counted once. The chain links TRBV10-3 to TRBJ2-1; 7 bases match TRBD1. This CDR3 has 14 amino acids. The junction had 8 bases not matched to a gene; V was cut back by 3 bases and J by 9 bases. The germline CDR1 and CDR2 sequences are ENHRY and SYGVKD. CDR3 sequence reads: CAISDRGLVGEQFF. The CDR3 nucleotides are TGTGCCATCAGTGATAGGGGGCTAGTCGGTGAGCAGTTCTTC.

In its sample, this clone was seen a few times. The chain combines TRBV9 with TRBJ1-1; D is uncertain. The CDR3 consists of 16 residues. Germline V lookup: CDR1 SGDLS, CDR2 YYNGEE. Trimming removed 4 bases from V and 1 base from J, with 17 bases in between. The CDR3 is CASSYDADPPNTEAFF. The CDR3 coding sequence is TGTGCCAGCAGCTATGATGCGGATCCACCGAACACTGAAGCTTTCTTT.

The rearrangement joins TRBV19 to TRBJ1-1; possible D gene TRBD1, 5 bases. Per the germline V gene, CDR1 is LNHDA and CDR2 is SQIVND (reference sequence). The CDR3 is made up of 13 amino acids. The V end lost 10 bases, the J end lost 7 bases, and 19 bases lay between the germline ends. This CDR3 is CATRRGPPCEAFF. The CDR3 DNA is TGTGCCACCCGAAGGGGTCCACCATGTGAAGCTTTCTTT.

CDR3 coding DNA: TGTGCCAGCAGCCATCCAGGTCAGGCTACCAATGAGCAGTTCTTC. Translating gives CASSHPGQATNEQFF. The rearrangement links TRBV9 to TRBJ2-1; no reliable D call. V was cut by 4 bases and J by 6 bases, with 17 bases left in between. The CDR3 sequence is 15 residues long. Germline-derived CDR1 and CDR2 are SGDLS and YYNGEE.

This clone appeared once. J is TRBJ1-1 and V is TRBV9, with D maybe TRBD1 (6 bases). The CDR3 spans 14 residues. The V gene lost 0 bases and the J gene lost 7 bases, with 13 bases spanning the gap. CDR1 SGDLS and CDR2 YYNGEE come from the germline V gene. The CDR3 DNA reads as TGTGCCAGCAGCGTAGGTGGGGGGGCGGGTGAAGCTTTCTTT. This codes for CASSVGGGAGEAFF.